This TCR beta chain came from a study of T cell changes during pregnancy in multiple sclerosis. J lost 0 bases, V lost 6 bases, and 12 bases had no gene match. The CDR3 covers 17 residues. Germline V gene data show CDR1 as SGHTA and CDR2 as FQGTGA. Using immunoSEQ multiplex PCR, the repertoire was profiled, and TCRdb retains in-frame clones only, with some absent. This sample has tens of thousands of clones; about 88% occur once, and the top ten carry over 3%. The specimen was peripheral blood, collected before pregnancy. The sequence was obtained from a female donor with multiple sclerosis, enrolled in a pregnancy study. The V gene is TRBV7-3, the J gene TRBJ1-1; 8 nucleotides line up with TRBD1. This chain's CDR3 is CASRNTGTGVMNTEAFF. CDR3 bases: TGTGCCAGCAGGAATACCGGGACAGGAGTCATGAACACTGAAGCTTTCTTT.